The present T cell receptor (beta chain) was sequenced within a study of vaccination effects on CD4 cells after COVID-19. The overall study: Vaccination followed sampling of two convalescent patients by 16 days and one week respectively.

For this clone: Its antigen is not identified.

The repertoire was sequenced with immunoSEQ multiplex PCR; TCRdb's copy has only in-frame clones and lacks some. The table lists more than 20,000 clones, about four fifths of them singletons. Using viral peptide pools, the ViraFEST assay grew out antigen-specific CD4+ T cells prior to sequencing. Cells that had been cultured for approximately ten days were the source of isolated CD4+ T cells. Confirmation by PCR established that the person had SARS-CoV-2 infection between March and December 2020. They grew roughly 2 million PBMC in each well, adding 7.5 to 10 IU/ml IL-2 and around 10 ug/ml peptides. On day 3 and again on day 7, half the medium was replaced with IL-2 medium. Here the sequenced sample was CD4+ T cells from PBMCs cultured with a peptide pool, taken before COVID-19 vaccination. This clonotype originated in a human donor who had a prior SARS-CoV-2 infection.

CDR3 nucleotide sequence: TGTGCCAGCTCACCACCGGACGGGAGGAATGAGCAGTTCTTC. It encodes CASSPPDGRNEQFF. The chain joins TRBV18 to TRBJ2-1, with 7 bases matching TRBD2. V dropped 0 bases and J dropped 7; count of bases not matched to a gene: 3. This CDR3 is built from 14 residues. Germline loops: CDR1 KGHSH, CDR2 LQKENI.